These 29 T cell receptor beta chains came from one sample sequenced in a study of CD8+ T cells in alopecia areata. Investigators isolated RNA and reverse transcribed it into cDNA to act as the sequencing template. Clones were read by immunoSEQ multiplex PCR, and TCRdb kept only the in-frame ones, dropping some. The table shows some 200,000 clones, with 60% occurring only once. The sample's treatment: oral pan-JAK inhibitor, 5-10 mg twice daily. The source was CD4+ T cells sorted from blood, collected at week 4, from a patient treated with tofacitinib. Receptors originate from a human donor with alopecia areata.

This clone has a single count. The chain carries TRBV27 and TRBJ2-6, with 8 bases lining up with TRBD2. Per the germline V gene, CDR1 is MNHEY and CDR2 is SMNVEV (reference sequence). There are 19 residues in the CDR3. V lost 4 bases to trimming and J lost 0 bases; unmatched junction nucleotides: 11. The DNA for the CDR3 is TGTGCCAGCAGTTCCCGGGGGGGCGTGGGAGGCTCTGGGGCCAACGTCCTGACTTTC. Translation gives CASSSRGGVGGSGANVLTF.

The rearrangement links TRBV29-1 to TRBJ2-3; D is unresolved. V dropped 7 bases and J dropped 0 bases, with 17 bases sitting between them. CDR3 size: 15 residues. Germline CDR1 SQVTM, CDR2 ANQGSEA. CDR3 nucleotides: TGCAGCGCCCAGAAAGGGAATCCTAGCACAGATACGCAGTATTTT. This gives the protein CSAQKGNPSTDTQYF.

The chain carries TRBV19 and TRBJ2-3, with D unresolved. Germline V CDR1 and CDR2: LNHDA, SQIVND (reference sequence). The V end lost 4 bases, the J end lost 3 bases, and 17 bases lay between the germline ends. CDR3 length: 16 amino acids. In DNA form, the CDR3 reads TGTGCCAGTAGTACCCGGACGGAACCCGGGACAGATACGCAGTATTTT. It yields the protein CASSTRTEPGTDTQYF.

The count of this clone is one. The chain joins TRBV4-1 to TRBJ1-6; perhaps TRBD1 as D (6 bases). Trimming cost V 0 bases and J 2 bases, with 20 bases left between them. In germline, CDR1 is MGHRA, CDR2 YSYEKL. This CDR3 contains 20 residues. The CDR3 sequence: CASSQEASFLGDTYNSPLHF. The DNA for the CDR3 is TGCGCCAGCAGCCAAGAAGCTTCTTTTCTCGGGGACACCTATAATTCACCCCTCCACTTT.

V is TRBV30 and J is TRBJ2-2; unclear D gene. This CDR3 has 15 residues. Trimming stripped 3 bases from V and 4 bases from J, with 15 bases between. Per germline, CDR1 GTSNPN and CDR2 SVGIG (reference sequence). The CDR3 sequence: CAWRVGPRRTGELFF. In DNA, the CDR3 is TGTGCCTGGAGGGTTGGGCCAAGGCGCACCGGGGAGCTGTTTTTT.

The genes are TRBV2 and TRBJ2-1, with 10 bases aligning to TRBD2. V lost 1 base, J lost 4 bases, and 1 base stayed unmatched. CDR3 length equals 15 residues. Germline CDR1 is SNHLY and CDR2 is FYNNEI. The CDR3 DNA reads TGTGCCAGCAGTGAAGAGCGGGAGGGATACAATGAGCAGTTCTTC. Its translation: CASSEEREGYNEQFF.

This clone was detected only a few times. This rearrangement joins TRBV29-1 to TRBJ2-3, with 7 bases that match TRBD2. V dropped 5 bases and J dropped 1; count of bases not matched to a gene: 6. Germline loops: CDR1 SQVTM, CDR2 ANQGSEA. The CDR3 spans 14 residues. The CDR3: CSVSEAGGTDTQYF. As DNA, the CDR3 is TGCAGCGTTAGCGAGGCGGGGGGCACAGATACGCAGTATTTT.

This clone has just a few counts. This sequence joins TRBV5-1 and TRBJ2-7; D unclear. CDR1 is SGHRS, CDR2 YFSETQ, per germline. The V end was cut by 9 bases, the J end by 0 bases, with 22 bases between. The CDR3 covers 16 residues. In DNA form, the CDR3 reads TGCGCCACCAGTATGGATGCCACGGTGAGCTCCTACGAGCAGTACTTC. Its protein is CATSMDATVSSYEQYF.

The gene calls are TRBV30 and TRBJ1-6; the D is unclear. V gave up 0 bases and J gave up 11 bases, with 17 bases separating them. This CDR3 region has 15 residues. The germline V gene has CDR1 GTSNPN and CDR2 SVGIG (reference sequence). The chain's CDR3 is CAWSVEGVSWAPLHF. CDR3 DNA sequence: TGTGCCTGGAGTGTAGAGGGTGTCTCATGGGCACCCCTCCACTTT.

This chain links TRBV30 with TRBJ1-5; D is undetermined. Per germline, CDR1 GTSNPN and CDR2 SVGIG (reference sequence). The V and J ends lost 4 bases and 2 bases respectively, with 6 bases between them. This CDR3 is built from 12 residues. CDR3 residues: CAWNEGNQPQHF. Written as DNA, the CDR3 is TGTGCCTGGAATGAGGGCAATCAGCCCCAGCATTTT.

The chain is built from TRBV30 and TRBJ1-1; D is perhaps TRBD1 (6 bases). V lost 0 bases and J lost 11, with 13 bases in between. CDR3 size: 12 residues. Per germline, CDR1 GTSNPN and CDR2 SVGIG (reference sequence). The CDR3 reads CAWSVLGAAAFF. The DNA for the CDR3 is TGTGCCTGGAGTGTATTGGGGGCAGCCGCTTTCTTT. The complete variable domain, with remaining parts taken from reference TRBV30 and TRBJ1-1, reads SQTIHQWPATLVQPVGSPLSLECTVEGTSNPNLYWYRQAAGRGLQLLFYSVGIGQISSEVPQNLSASRPQDRQFILSSKKLLLSDSGFYLCAWSVLGAAAFFGQGTRLTVV.

This clone has just a few counts. The chain couples TRBV19 to TRBJ1-5; D gene ambiguous. Trimming removed 3 bases from V and 2 bases from J, with 11 bases in between. Per germline, CDR1 LNHDA and CDR2 SQIVND (reference sequence). This CDR3 has 15 residues. The CDR3 here is CASSMDRGGNQPQHF. Here the CDR3 DNA reads TGTGCCAGTAGTATGGATCGGGGTGGCAATCAGCCCCAGCATTTT.

This clone was seen only once. The genes are TRBV2 and TRBJ1-2; a weak D match, TRBD1 (6 bases). V gave up 8 bases and J gave up 4 bases, with 20 bases separating them. The CDR3 has 15 amino acids. Germline CDR1 is SNHLY and CDR2 is FYNNEI. CDR3 DNA: TGTGCCAGCCACAGAGGATCGGGGGGCGGCTATGGCTACACCTTC. This translates into CASHRGSGGGYGYTF.

A word on this clone: Other DNA sequences in the same sample also yield this CDR3. V is TRBV30 and J is TRBJ1-1; the D is unclear. The germline V gene has CDR1 GTSNPN and CDR2 SVGIG (reference sequence). With 2 bases removed from V and 5 bases from J, the gap between germline ends came to 9 bases. The CDR3 is made up of 12 amino acids. The CDR3 DNA reads as TGTGCCTGGAGTAGGCGGGGAACTGAAGCTTTCTTT. It specifies CAWSRRGTEAFF.

The V and J genes are TRBV7-9 and TRBJ1-4; TRBD1 is a possible D gene (6 bases). Germline CDR1 is SEHNR and CDR2 is FQNEAQ (reference sequence). The length of the CDR3 is 13 residues. With 7 bases removed from V and 4 bases from J, the gap between germline ends came to 10 bases. The CDR3 loop reads CASTRGDNEKLFF. CDR3 sequence (DNA): TGTGCCAGCACCAGGGGTGATAATGAAAAACTGTTTTTT.

The DNA for the CDR3 is TGCGCCAGCAGCCAAGAAGCGATCGCACGGCCCCAGCATTTT. Translation gives CASSQEAIARPQHF. This chain links TRBV4-1 with TRBJ1-5; D is unclear. From germline, CDR1 is MGHRA and CDR2 YSYEKL. There are 14 residues in the CDR3. Between the trimmed V and J ends, which lost 0 bases and 9 bases, there was a span of 12 bases.

The chain uses TRBV2 and TRBJ2-6; a weak D match, TRBD1 (5 bases). The ends were cut back, 10 bases at V and 1 base at J, with 11 bases in the middle. The CDR3 is 14 residues long. Germline V gene sequence: CDR1 SNHLY, CDR2 FYNNEI. CDR3 coding DNA: TGTGCCACCGAACCAGGGTCTGGGGCCAACGTCCTGACTTTC. It codes for CATEPGSGANVLTF.

The chain recombines TRBV6-5 with TRBJ1-1; D is ambiguous. This CDR3 comprises 15 residues. From germline, CDR1 is MNHEY and CDR2 SVGAGI. The ends were cut back, 6 bases at V and 4 bases at J, with 18 bases in the middle. The CDR3 DNA follows: TGTGCCAGCAGCCGCTCCGAGAGGGTCGGCACTGAAGCTTTCTTT. Translated, it gives CASSRSERVGTEAFF.

This chain uses TRBV29-1 with TRBJ2-5; a weak D match, TRBD2 (7 bases). This CDR3 comprises 13 residues. V was cut by 4 bases and J by 3 bases, with 12 bases left in between. CDR1 and CDR2 (germline): SQVTM, ANQGSEA. The CDR3 protein is CSVVRGGEETQYF. CDR3 nucleotides: TGCAGCGTTGTCAGGGGAGGGGAAGAGACCCAGTACTTC.

This CDR3 is CASSYSGISGGYTF. CDR3 sequence (DNA): TGTGCCAGCAGTTACTCGGGCATTTCGGGGGGCTACACCTTC. The chain uses TRBV6-5 and TRBJ1-2; unclear D gene. Trimming took off 0 bases at V and 8 bases at J, with 13 bases between the two ends. The CDR3 sequence is 14 residues long. The germline V gene encodes CDR1 MNHEY and CDR2 SVGAGI.

J is TRBJ1-1 and V is TRBV29-1, with TRBD1 as a possible D gene (5 bases). The V and J ends lost 4 bases and 0 bases respectively, with 21 bases between them. The CDR3 is made up of 17 amino acids. Germline assignment: CDR1 SQVTM and CDR2 ANQGSEA. CDR3 bases: TGCAGCGTTGGGGGGGTCCAGGGTGGATCGTTGAACACTGAAGCTTTCTTT. Residues: CSVGGVQGGSLNTEAFF.

The gene calls are TRBV4-3 and TRBJ2-5; D gene unclear. With 2 bases removed from V and 0 bases from J, the gap between germline ends came to 7 bases. The CDR3 loop spans 14 amino acids. Per germline, CDR1 LGHNA and CDR2 YSLEER. The CDR3: CASSQQRNQETQYF. CDR3 DNA sequence: TGCGCCAGCAGCCAACAGAGGAACCAAGAGACCCAGTACTTC.

The J gene is TRBJ2-7, the V gene TRBV29-1; TRBD2 is a possible D gene (6 bases). Germline-derived CDR1 and CDR2 are SQVTM and ANQGSEA. This CDR3 is built from 11 residues. Trimming left V 4 bases short and J 5 bases short, with 9 bases between. The CDR3 loop reads CSVAGGDEQYF. CDR3 in DNA: TGCAGCGTTGCCGGCGGGGACGAGCAGTACTTC.

V and J are TRBV7-9 and TRBJ1-5; D gene uncertain. Trimming pared 2 bases from V and 7 bases from J, leaving 6 bases between. The CDR3 consists of 12 residues. Germline CDR1 reads SEHNR; CDR2 reads FQNEAQ (reference sequence). CDR3 sequence: CASSLREQPQHF. CDR3 nucleotide sequence: TGTGCCAGCAGCTTACGGGAGCAGCCCCAGCATTTT. Full variable domain (rest looked up from reference TRBV7-9 and TRBJ1-5): DTGVSQNPRHKITKRGQNVTFRCDPISEHNRLYWYRQTLGQGPEFLTYFQNEAQLEKSRLLSDRFSAERPKGSFSTLEIQRTEQGDSAMYLCASSLREQPQHFGDGTRLSIL.

The genes are TRBV30 and TRBJ1-5; D is unresolved. CDR3 length: 13 amino acids. Looked up from germline, CDR1 is GTSNPN and CDR2 is SVGIG (reference sequence). Trimming pared 1 base from V and 10 bases from J, leaving 14 bases between. The CDR3 reads CAWSAGTHLPQHF. The CDR3 DNA reads as TGTGCCTGGAGTGCAGGAACCCATCTACCCCAGCATTTT. Filled out from reference TRBV30 and TRBJ1-5, the complete variable domain reads SQTIHQWPATLVQPVGSPLSLECTVEGTSNPNLYWYRQAAGRGLQLLFYSVGIGQISSEVPQNLSASRPQDRQFILSSKKLLLSDSGFYLCAWSAGTHLPQHFGDGTRLSIL.

The chain links TRBV5-6 to TRBJ2-4; tentatively, D is TRBD2 (5 bases). V lost 5 bases to trimming and J lost 5 bases, with 14 bases between them. The CDR3 sequence is 14 residues long. Germline CDR1 SGHDT, CDR2 YYEEEE. CDR3 DNA: TGTGCCAGCAGGCCCGGGATTCGGGAAAACATTCAGTACTTC. Translation: CASRPGIRENIQYF.

The chain carries TRBV6-6 and TRBJ2-2; no clear D gene. Germline V gene sequence: CDR1 MNHNY, CDR2 SVGAGI (reference sequence). Trimming took off 7 bases at V and 3 bases at J, with 6 bases between the two ends. CDR3 size: 12 residues. CDR3 DNA: TGTGCCAGCACTCCGTACACCGGGGAGCTGTTTTTT. Amino acid sequence: CASTPYTGELFF.

The chain recombines TRBV29-1 with TRBJ2-5; D gene ambiguous. Trimming took off 4 bases at V and 4 bases at J, with 19 bases between the two ends. This CDR3 contains 15 residues. The germline V gene encodes CDR1 SQVTM and CDR2 ANQGSEA. In DNA form, the CDR3 reads TGCAGCGTTGGGCCTCTGACTGCCCGAGGAGAGACCCAGTACTTC. It specifies CSVGPLTARGETQYF. The whole variable domain, remainder taken from reference TRBV29-1 and TRBJ2-5, is SAVISQKPSRDICQRGTSLTIQCQVDSQVTMMFWYRQQPGQSLTLIATANQGSEATYESGFVIDKFPISRPNLTFSTLTVSNMSPEDSSIYLCSVGPLTARGETQYFGPGTRLLVL.

In nucleotides, the CDR3 is TGTGCCATCAGTGACTTGTCAGGACGGGGTAACTATGGCTACACCTTC. It translates to CAISDLSGRGNYGYTF. The chain employs TRBV10-3 and TRBJ1-2; no reliable D call. From germline, CDR1 is ENHRY and CDR2 SYGVKD. V was cut by 3 bases and J by 1 base, with 15 bases left in between. The CDR3 is made up of 16 amino acids.